This TCR beta chain was profiled in a study of technical replicates of blood from a handful of donors. Some clones are missing from TCRdb's copy, which holds only in-frame ones; the method was immunoSEQ multiplex PCR. The repertoire holds about 61,000 clones, with around 87% as singletons. The CDR3 extends over 16 amino acids. V lost 5 bases, J lost 0 bases, and 4 bases stayed unmatched. Germline CDR1 reads SGHTA; CDR2 reads FQGNSA. The chain recombines TRBV7-2 with TRBJ2-2; TRBD2 aligns across 9 bases. Sequenced input: PBMCs. This sequence was found in a human donor in good health. Some clones in this sample may be carry-over from other donors' samples. CDR3 protein: CASSPLAGANTGELFF. As DNA, the CDR3 is TGTGCCAGCAGCCCCTTAGCGGGAGCGAACACCGGGGAGCTGTTTTTT.